Each of the 8 T cell receptor beta chains below was sequenced from the same sample in a study of T cells in localized non-small cell lung cancer. Produced via immunoSEQ multiplex PCR; TCRdb's table is partial and in-frame only. The repertoire holds roughly 61,000 clones, with roughly 80% as singletons. The sequencing here drew on PBMCs, taken before any cancer treatment. The origin of the receptors is a man between 40 and 70 years old with stage II lung adenocarcinoma.

V gene TRBV21-1 combines with J gene TRBJ2-7; the D call of TRBD2 is as the table states it, not checked on the DNA. TRBV21-1 corresponds to a pseudogene. This CDR3 has 18 residues. The CDR3 sequence is CASSTLAAVSTTVYEQYF. CDR3 DNA: TGTGCCAGCAGCACACTCGCGGCAGTCTCCACCACTGTTTACGAGCAGTACTTC.

This clone was counted once. This chain links TRBV7-2 with TRBJ2-3, with TRBD1 identical over 10 bases. This CDR3 contains 16 residues. The trim removed 8 bases at V and 3 bases at J, leaving 11 bases unmatched. CDR1 and CDR2 from the germline V gene are SGHTA and FQGNSA. The CDR3 DNA reads TGTGCCAGCGTCCAGGACCCGGGACAGGGGACAGATACGCAGTATTTT. It encodes CASVQDPGQGTDTQYF.

The V call is TRBV6-4, the J call TRBJ2-3, with D perhaps TRBD2 (6 bases). CDR3 length equals 16 residues. Trimming removed 0 bases at V and 2 bases at J, with 12 bases between. In germline, CDR1 is MRHNA, CDR2 SNTAGT. Here the CDR3 reads CASSDSNSGYTDTQYF. CDR3 coding DNA: TGTGCCAGCAGTGACTCGAATAGCGGTTACACAGATACGCAGTATTTT.

J is TRBJ1-2 and V is TRBV5-1, with D uncertain. The CDR3 totals 16 residues. Germline values: CDR1 SGHRS, CDR2 YFSETQ. Trimming took off 0 bases at V and 4 bases at J, with 16 bases between the two ends. Here the CDR3 DNA reads TGCGCCAGCAGCTTGGTCCTCGATAGCAGTGGCTATGGCTACACCTTC. Protein: CASSLVLDSSGYGYTF.

The chain employs TRBV6-5 and TRBJ2-5; either TRBD1 or TRBD2 may supply D (6 bases each). Germline V gene lookup returns CDR1 MNHEY and CDR2 SVGAGI. The CDR3 contains 15 residues. V lost 0 bases, J lost 2 bases, and 10 bases lay in between. CDR3 DNA: TGTGCCAGCAGTTACTCGAGGGGGGATCAAGAGACCCAGTACTTC. This codes for CASSYSRGDQETQYF.

V gene TRBV5-1 combines with J gene TRBJ2-3, with 10 bases lining up with TRBD2. The CDR3 is made up of 15 amino acids. CDR1 SGHRS and CDR2 YFSETQ come from the germline V gene. V trimming: 4 bases; J trimming: 3 bases; junction bases outside the gene matches: 5. The CDR3 region has the DNA TGCGCCAGCAGCCCTAGCGGGAGCGGGACAGATACGCAGTATTTT. It encodes CASSPSGSGTDTQYF.

The V call is TRBV19, the J call TRBJ1-4; TRBD1 is a possible D gene (5 bases). CDR3 size: 15 residues. The V end was cut by 5 bases, the J end by 5 bases, with 15 bases between. From germline, CDR1 is LNHDA and CDR2 SQIVND (reference sequence). The CDR3 DNA sequence: TGTGCCAGTAGTCCCTGGGACGGCTCGAATGAAAAACTGTTTTTT. As protein: CASSPWDGSNEKLFF.

This chain uses TRBV29-1 with TRBJ2-1; TRBD2 matches 7 bases. Germline CDR1 is SQVTM and CDR2 is ANQGSEA. V gave up 4 bases and J gave up 2 bases; unmatched junction bases: 5. There are 14 residues in the CDR3. Here the CDR3 DNA reads TGCAGCGTTGTGTCCAGCGGGGCCTACAATGAGCAGTTCTTC. Its protein is CSVVSSGAYNEQFF.